This entry lists 15 T cell receptor beta chains sequenced from one sample in a study of T cells in Graves' hyperthyroidism and ophthalmopathy (dated by TCRdb to about 2019). The method behind the library was multiplex PCR. Sequencing instrument: Illumina HiSeq 2000. The TCR beta CDR3 regions were amplified from the RNA transcripts. For the first round of RT-PCR on the TCR CDR3, the HTBI primer set was used together with the Qiagen OneStep RT-PCR kit. TCRdb reprocessed the public reads (quality trimming at Q25 with fastp, clone calling with MiXCR) and kept in-frame beta chains. Entries are consolidated by CDR3 protein sequence, retaining the most common genes and DNA. The sample has about 520,000 distinct CDR3 sequences on record, roughly 20% of them singletons. The ten largest account for 26% of the sample. Input material: blood. The receptors were sampled from a man between 18 and 35 years old with Graves' hyperthyroidism.

This clonotype showed up many times. The chain couples TRBV28 to TRBJ2-7, with 12 bases matching TRBD1. The CDR3 has 15 amino acids. Germline CDR1 and CDR2: MDHEN and SYDVKM. The ends lost 6 bases at V and 7 bases at J; junction bases unmatched: 10. The CDR3 protein is CASRAGTGGFGEQYF. The CDR3 DNA sequence: TGTGCCAGCAGAGCCGGGACAGGGGGCTTTGGGGAGCAGTACTTC.

The chain recombines TRBV20-1 with TRBJ1-3; 9 nucleotides align to TRBD1. The CDR3 covers 13 residues. Per the germline V gene, CDR1 is DFQATT and CDR2 is SNEGSKA (reference sequence). The CDR3 region has the DNA TGCGGAAATAGGGACAGGGCCGGAAACACCATATATTTT. It translates to CGNRDRAGNTIYF.

This clonotype was counted at least ten times. CDR3 amino acids: CASSPRQPTYEQYF. The CDR3 bases are TGTGCCAGCAGTCCCCGACAGCCTACCTACGAGCAGTACTTC. V and J are TRBV6-1 and TRBJ2-7; D may be TRBD1 (5 bases). The germline V gene encodes CDR1 MNHNS and CDR2 SASEGT. CDR3 size: 14 residues. V was pared by 5 bases and J by 2 bases, with 13 bases between.

The J gene is TRBJ1-1, the V gene TRBV6-1, with D tentatively TRBD1 (6 bases). CDR1 is MNHNS and CDR2 is SASEGT in the germline V gene. The CDR3 is made up of 13 amino acids. V was trimmed by 6 bases and J by 5 bases, leaving 13 bases between them. The CDR3 sequence: CASRRPGATEAFF. CDR3 in DNA: TGTGCCAGCAGGAGACCAGGGGCTACTGAAGCTTTCTTT.

The J gene is TRBJ1-2, the V gene TRBV12-3 or TRBV12-4; perhaps TRBD1 as D (5 bases). CDR3 length equals 15 residues. Trimming stripped 6 bases from V and 6 bases from J, with 20 bases between. This chain's CDR3 is CASSKGQGVSDGYTF. In DNA, the CDR3 is TGTGCCAGCAGCAAGGGGCAGGGCGTTAGTGATGGCTACACCTTC.

This clonotype was detected ten times or more. This rearrangement joins TRBV12-3 or TRBV12-4 to TRBJ1-2; D unclear. The V end lost 1 base, the J end lost 6 bases, and 9 bases lay between the germline ends. CDR3 length: 13 residues. The CDR3 sequence: CASSLDWGDGYTF. In DNA, the CDR3 is TGTGCCAGCAGTTTAGATTGGGGAGATGGCTACACCTTC.

The gene calls are TRBV6-1 and TRBJ1-2; no definite D call. The V end was cut by 6 bases, the J end by 11 bases, with 25 bases between. The CDR3 length is 15 residues. Germline loops: CDR1 MNHNS, CDR2 SASEGT. CDR3 in amino acids: CASSDNHTGRNGYTF. The CDR3 nucleotides are TGTGCCAGCAGCGACAATCACACGGGGAGGAACGGTTACACCTTC.

This clonotype was detected ten times or more. This chain uses TRBV27 with TRBJ2-6, with 7 bases matching TRBD1. V shed 1 base and J 2 bases; nucleotides not matched to a gene: 11. This CDR3 is built from 19 residues. Germline CDR1 is MNHEY and CDR2 is SMNVEV (reference sequence). CDR3 sequence reads: CASSLLLSGTEAGANVLTF. The CDR3 DNA follows: TGTGCCAGCAGTTTATTGCTTTCCGGGACAGAAGCTGGGGCCAACGTCCTGACTTTC.

There are many counts of this clonotype. V usage is TRBV6-5 and J usage is TRBJ1-5, with no clear D. Trimming shortened V by 6 bases and J by 3 bases, and 12 bases separated the two germline ends. CDR3 length equals 14 residues. Germline lookup yields CDR1 MNHEY and CDR2 SVGAGI. The CDR3 spells CASRPGYLNQPQHF. The CDR3 DNA follows: TGTGCCAGCAGACCGGGATATCTCAATCAGCCCCAGCATTTT.

The chain uses TRBV9 and TRBJ2-5; TRBD2 is a possible D gene (7 bases). CDR3 length: 13 amino acids. Germline-derived CDR1 and CDR2 are SGDLS and YYNGEE. V lost 3 bases and J lost 5, with 11 bases in between. The CDR3 reads CASSAEGGETQYF. Here the CDR3 DNA reads TGTGCCAGCAGCGCCGAGGGGGGGGAGACCCAGTACTTC.

This clonotype was recorded once. This chain connects TRBV6-1 to TRBJ1-2, with TRBD1 as a possible D gene (6 bases). V dropped 6 bases and J dropped 3 bases, with 17 bases sitting between them. The CDR3 runs to 15 residues. Looked up from germline, CDR1 is MNHNS and CDR2 is SASEGT. As DNA, the CDR3 is TGTGCCAGCAGACATGTAACAGGGACCTACTATGGCTACACCTTC. Translated: CASRHVTGTYYGYTF.

This clonotype showed up many times. The J gene is TRBJ2-7, the V gene TRBV12-3 or TRBV12-4, with a tentative D call TRBD1 (6 bases). Trimming pared 8 bases from V and 4 bases from J, leaving 21 bases between. This CDR3 has 15 amino acids. The CDR3 here is CASSYPPGETYEQYF. Written as DNA, the CDR3 is TGTGCCAGCTCCTACCCCCCAGGGGAAACGTACGAGCAGTACTTC.

J is TRBJ1-2 and V is TRBV30, with D hard to call. In germline, CDR1 is GTSNPN, CDR2 SVGIG (reference sequence). The CDR3 is 13 amino acids. V was trimmed by 5 bases and J by 4 bases, leaving 14 bases between them. The CDR3 is CAWVPMGVYGYTF. CDR3 nucleotide sequence: TGTGCCTGGGTACCTATGGGAGTCTATGGCTACACCTTC.

This clonotype occurred many times. The chain couples TRBV28 to TRBJ2-7; D remains unclear. Trimming pared 3 bases from V and 3 bases from J, leaving 9 bases between. This CDR3 has 13 amino acids. Per germline, CDR1 MDHEN and CDR2 SYDVKM. The CDR3 nucleotides read TGTGCCAGCAGTTTGGGAAGTAACTACGAGCAGTACTTC. As protein: CASSLGSNYEQYF. Based on the CDR3 plus reference TRBV28 and TRBJ2-7, the full variable domain is DVKVTQSSRYLVKRTGEKVFLECVQDMDHENMFWYRQDPGLGLRLIYFSYDVKMKEKGDIPEGYSVSREKKERFSLILESASTNQTSMYLCASSLGSNYEQYFGPGTRLTVT.

This clonotype was counted ten times or more. This chain connects TRBV11-3 to TRBJ1-1; no reliable D call. Trimming left V 1 base short and J 6 bases short, with 9 bases between. From germline, CDR1 is SGHNT and CDR2 YENEEA. The CDR3 spans 13 residues. CDR3 residues: CASSLGYSPEAFF. CDR3 DNA: TGTGCCAGCAGCTTAGGTTACAGTCCTGAAGCTTTCTTT.